This passage covers 18 T cell receptor beta chains from one sample sequenced in a study of T cells in Graves' hyperthyroidism and ophthalmopathy. The TCR beta CDR3 regions underwent amplification using RNA transcripts as the source. Initially, a first-round RT-PCR of the TCR CDR3 employed the HTBI primer set. MiXCR, applied by TCRdb to the multiplex PCR reads, yields one record per CDR3 protein. Here the sample spans hundreds of thousands of distinct CDR3 sequences, roughly 40% being singletons. The specimen was blood. All receptors come from a man younger than 35 with Graves' hyperthyroidism.

This clonotype was counted a single time. V and J are TRBV20-1 and TRBJ1-1; 8 bases align to TRBD1. Germline loops: CDR1 DFQATT, CDR2 SNEGSKA (reference sequence). The CDR3 is 14 amino acids. V shed 6 bases and J 5 bases; nucleotides not matched to a gene: 11. CDR3 region: CSALSGQGGTEAFF. CDR3 DNA sequence: TGCAGTGCGCTCAGCGGACAGGGAGGGACTGAAGCTTTCTTT.

This clonotype has at least ten counts. The chain links TRBV19 to TRBJ1-2; unclear D gene. The V gene lost 6 bases and the J gene lost 8 bases, with 16 bases spanning the gap. CDR1 and CDR2 (germline): LNHDA, SQIVND (reference sequence). The CDR3 consists of 13 residues. CDR3 loop: CASSSDGVRGYTF. DNA of the CDR3: TGTGCCAGTAGCTCCGACGGTGTCCGGGGCTACACCTTC.

The rearrangement links TRBV11-2 to TRBJ2-5; 11 nucleotides match TRBD2. Germline-derived CDR1 and CDR2 are SGHAT and FQNNGV. V shed 5 bases and J 8 bases; nucleotides not matched to a gene: 16. CDR3 length: 17 residues. CDR3 sequence: CASSVPGTSGLRATQYF. The CDR3 DNA is TGTGCCAGCAGCGTGCCCGGGACTAGCGGATTAAGAGCCACCCAGTACTTC.

This clonotype was seen repeatedly, ten times or more. V usage is TRBV20-1 and J usage is TRBJ1-5; tentative D call: TRBD1 (5 bases). Looked up from germline, CDR1 is DFQATT and CDR2 is SNEGSKA (reference sequence). This CDR3 region has 13 residues. Deletions cut 4 bases from V and 5 bases from J, with 12 bases between. The CDR3 reads CSAIDSRYQPQHF. The DNA for the CDR3 is TGCAGTGCTATCGACAGCCGCTATCAGCCCCAGCATTTT.

This clonotype was detected a few times. The rearrangement joins TRBV29-1 to TRBJ1-3, with 11 bases identical to TRBD1. Germline V gene lookup returns CDR1 SQVTM and CDR2 ANQGSEA. J gave up 0 bases and V 4 bases, and 8 bases lay outside the gene matches. CDR3 length equals 17 residues. The CDR3 DNA reads TGCAGCGTTGCCCGAAGGACAGGGGGCAACTCTGGAAACACCATATATTTT. Protein product: CSVARRTGGNSGNTIYF.

The chain couples TRBV2 to TRBJ1-5, with D unresolved. Germline V CDR1 and CDR2: SNHLY, FYNNEI. Trimming left V 5 bases short and J 4 bases short, with 12 bases between. The CDR3 runs to 14 residues. The CDR3 DNA follows: TGTGCCAGCAGTTATTCCCTGAAAAATCAGCCCCAGCATTTT. Its protein is CASSYSLKNQPQHF.

The rearrangement uses TRBV20-1 and TRBJ1-1; the D gene is possibly TRBD1 (6 bases). The V end was cut by 3 bases, the J end by 2 bases, with 13 bases between. Germline CDR1 reads DFQATT; CDR2 reads SNEGSKA (reference sequence). This CDR3 comprises 14 residues. CDR3 nucleotide sequence: TGCAGTGCTAGTAAACAGGGTGGAAACACTGAAGCTTTCTTT. It specifies CSASKQGGNTEAFF.

This sequence joins TRBV7-9 and TRBJ1-2, with D possibly matching TRBD1 (5 bases). This CDR3 is 13 amino acids long. CDR1 is SEHNR, CDR2 FQNEAQ, per germline (reference sequence). Trimming took 6 bases from V and 8 from J, leaving 16 bases between them. CDR3 nucleotide sequence: TGTGCCAGCAGTTACGGGGGGGGGAAAGGCTACACCTTC. Translation: CASSYGGGKGYTF.

This clonotype was recorded at least ten times. The chain links TRBV5-6 to TRBJ1-1; tentative D call: TRBD1 (5 bases). V shed 1 base and J shed 5 bases, with 12 bases lying between them. This CDR3 has 14 amino acids. The V gene's germline CDR1 is SGHDT and CDR2 YYEEEE. In DNA, the CDR3 is TGTGCCAGCAGCTTGTATCAACGGGGGACTGAAGCTTTCTTT. The encoded protein is CASSLYQRGTEAFF.

This clonotype came up many times. One end of the junction fails to match germline, which may point to a read error. J is TRBJ1-5 and V is TRBV2; no clear D. CDR3 size: 14 residues. Germline-derived CDR1 and CDR2 are SNHLY and FYNNEI. Here the CDR3 DNA reads TGTGCCAGCAGGGAAGAGCAAACCAATCAGCCCCAGCATTTT. This sequence encodes CASREEQTNQPQHF.

This clonotype was seen more than once but under ten times. This chain connects TRBV7-8 to TRBJ2-7; a weak D match, TRBD1 (5 bases). The CDR3 contains 17 residues. From germline, CDR1 is SGHVS and CDR2 FQNEAQ. The V gene lost 3 bases and the J gene lost 9 bases, with 27 bases spanning the gap. DNA of the CDR3: TGTGCCAGCAGCTTTAGCCCCAGGGTGGTTATGACGGATGGGCAGTACTTC. Amino acids: CASSFSPRVVMTDGQYF.

This clonotype was seen a few times. A read error may produce the germline difference seen at one junction end. The chain recombines TRBV19 with TRBJ1-1; D is unresolved. Germline CDR1 LNHDA, CDR2 SQIVND (reference sequence). This CDR3 contains 12 residues. This chain's CDR3 is CAGSIGGTEAFF. The CDR3 DNA follows: TGTGCCGGTAGTATCGGTGGCACTGAAGCTTTCTTT.

This sequence joins TRBV2 and TRBJ1-6; D perhaps matches TRBD1 (5 bases). V was cut by 10 bases and J by 7 bases, with 14 bases left in between. This CDR3 is built from 13 residues. Per the germline V gene, CDR1 is SNHLY and CDR2 is FYNNEI. The CDR3 reads CATYEGPNSPLHF. The CDR3 nucleotides are TGTGCCACCTACGAGGGGCCGAATTCACCCCTCCACTTT. The complete variable domain, with remaining parts taken from reference TRBV2 and TRBJ1-6, reads EPEVTQTPSHQVTQMGQEVILRCVPISNHLYFYWYRQILGQKVEFLVSFYNNEISEKSEIFDDQFSVERPDGSNFTLKIRSTKLEDSAMYFCATYEGPNSPLHFGNGTRLTVT.

This clonotype was detected many times. V is TRBV10-3 and J is TRBJ2-7; possibly TRBD1 for D (5 bases). The CDR3 has 14 residues. Germline CDR1 ENHRY, CDR2 SYGVKD. Trimming left V 4 bases short and J 3 bases short, with 13 bases between. CDR3 nucleotide sequence: TGTGCCATCAGTGTACCAAGGGGTAACTACGAGCAGTACTTC. It encodes CAISVPRGNYEQYF.

This chain connects TRBV14 to TRBJ1-1, with D hard to call. The germline V gene encodes CDR1 SGHDN and CDR2 FVKESK. This CDR3 spans 15 amino acids. The V gene lost 3 bases and the J gene lost 4 bases, with 15 bases spanning the gap. As DNA, the CDR3 is TGTGCCAGCAGCCACTCAGTCCAAGCGGGCACTGAAGCTTTCTTT. Residues: CASSHSVQAGTEAFF.

This clonotype has ten or more counts. This sequence joins TRBV6-5 and TRBJ1-1; D is uncertain. Trimming shortened V by 2 bases and J by 7 bases, and 8 bases separated the two germline ends. Germline V gene lookup returns CDR1 MNHEY and CDR2 SVGAGI. The CDR3 is 12 residues long. CDR3 in DNA: TGTGCCAGCAGTTACCTCCGGGGTGAAGCTTTCTTT. Amino acids: CASSYLRGEAFF.

This clonotype was found many times. DNA for the CDR3: TGTGCCAGCAGCTTAGGGACAGGGATCGACGAGCAGTACTTC. It codes for CASSLGTGIDEQYF. The chain is built from TRBV7-9 and TRBJ2-7; 8 nucleotides agree with TRBD1. This CDR3 has 14 residues. The junction had 4 bases not matched to a gene; V was cut back by 1 base and J by 5 bases. Germline lookup yields CDR1 SEHNR and CDR2 FQNEAQ (reference sequence).

Worth noting for this clonotype: Relative to the germline gene, one junction end is altered; a read error may explain this. This chain links TRBV9 with TRBJ2-5; D remains unclear. Germline CDR1 is SGDLS and CDR2 is YYNGEE. The CDR3 runs to 16 residues. The CDR3: CASSQHDPVLWETQYF. As DNA, the CDR3 is TGCGCCAGCAGCCAACACGACCCCGTCCTTTGGGAGACCCAGTACTTC. Full variable domain (outside the CDR3, taken from reference TRBV9 and TRBJ2-5): DSGVTQTPKHLITATGQRVTLRCSPRSGDLSVYWYQQSLDQGLQFLIQYYNGEERAKGNILERFSAQQFPDLHSELNLSSLELGDSALYFCASSQHDPVLWETQYFGPGTRLLVL.